The 26 T cell receptor beta chains listed next were all sequenced from one sample in a study of blood T cell repertoires in COVID-19. Generated by immunoSEQ multiplex PCR, the TCRdb table keeps only in-frame clones and is missing some. The repertoire holds hundreds of thousands of clones, with about nine tenths as singletons. The sequencing sample was made of peripheral blood. The receptors were gathered from a woman in her seventies with COVID-19, enrolled during active disease.

The genes are TRBV6-5 and TRBJ2-7, with 8 bases identical to TRBD2. The CDR3 is made up of 16 amino acids. V lost 2 bases and J lost 2; bases outside the gene matches: 8. Germline V gene sequence: CDR1 MNHEY, CDR2 SVGAGI. The CDR3 coding sequence is TGTGCCAGCAGTTACGGATCGGGGGGGGCCGCCTACGAGCAGTACTTC. Translation: CASSYGSGGAAYEQYF.

The gene calls are TRBV9 and TRBJ1-2, with D possibly TRBD1 on 6 matching bases. CDR3 size: 14 residues. V was clipped by 3 bases and J by 8 bases, with 17 bases between them. Germline values: CDR1 SGDLS, CDR2 YYNGEE. The CDR3 bases are TGTGCCAGCAGCGCTTCACGACAGGCGAACGGCTACACCTTC. Translating gives CASSASRQANGYTF.

The chain uses TRBV2 and TRBJ1-1; perhaps TRBD1 as D (5 bases). CDR3 length equals 12 residues. In germline, CDR1 is SNHLY, CDR2 FYNNEI. Trimming pared 11 bases from V and 1 base from J, leaving 11 bases between. CDR3 protein: CAGGFSNTEAFF. CDR3 DNA: TGTGCCGGGGGGTTTTCGAACACTGAAGCTTTCTTT.

The J gene is TRBJ2-7, the V gene TRBV7-2, with 10 bases fitting TRBD1. V was clipped by 5 bases and J by 6 bases; unmatched bases: 7. Germline CDR1 reads SGHTA; CDR2 reads FQGNSA. This CDR3 has 14 residues. CDR3 protein: CASSTDRGRSEQYF. Written as DNA, the CDR3 is TGTGCCAGCAGCACCGACAGGGGGCGCAGCGAGCAGTACTTC.

This chain links TRBV5-8 with TRBJ1-2; D not certain. CDR3 length equals 12 residues. The ends were cut back, 5 bases at V and 8 bases at J, with 13 bases in the middle. Looked up from germline, CDR1 is SGHTS and CDR2 is YDEGEE. The CDR3 DNA reads TGTGCCAGCAGTTCCGTGGTGGGCGGCTACACCTTC. Its protein product is CASSSVVGGYTF.

A few counts support this clone. V is TRBV6-1 and J is TRBJ2-7; the match to TRBD1 covers 7 bases. This CDR3 has 15 residues. Trimming removed 2 bases from V and 1 base from J; junction bases left unmatched: 5. CDR1 and CDR2 (germline): MNHNS, SASEGT. The CDR3 DNA is TGTGCCAGCAGTGAAACGACAGGGCTTTCCTACGAGCAGTACTTC. Its translation is CASSETTGLSYEQYF.

Only a few counts were recorded for this clone. V is TRBV7-8 and J is TRBJ1-2, with 10 nucleotides matching TRBD1. Germline CDR1 is SGHVS and CDR2 is FQNEAQ. The V gene end was trimmed by 6 bases and the J gene end by 4 bases; junction bases not matched to a gene: 8. The CDR3 has 15 residues. The CDR3 is CASRTGGVGGYGYTF. In nucleotides, the CDR3 is TGTGCCAGCAGGACAGGGGGCGTAGGCGGCTATGGCTACACCTTC.

The chain links TRBV27 to TRBJ1-5; 8 bases map to TRBD1. This CDR3 is 15 amino acids long. In germline, CDR1 is MNHEY, CDR2 SMNVEV (reference sequence). After removal of 5 bases from V and 3 bases from J, the junction contained 6 bases not matched to a gene. This CDR3 reads CASSGPGQANQPQHF. The CDR3, as DNA: TGTGCCAGCAGTGGCCCGGGACAGGCCAATCAGCCCCAGCATTTT.

This clone has only one observation. V is TRBV5-1 and J is TRBJ2-7; 7 bases are shared with TRBD1. This CDR3 is 16 amino acids long. The germline V gene has CDR1 SGHRS and CDR2 YFSETQ. V was clipped by 0 bases and J by 7 bases; unmatched bases: 13. The CDR3 loop is CASSLGTGEGVDEQYF. The CDR3 DNA is TGCGCCAGCAGCTTGGGAACAGGGGAAGGAGTAGATGAGCAGTACTTC.

The chain recombines TRBV28 with TRBJ1-3; D perhaps matches TRBD1 (6 bases). The ends were cut back, 5 bases at V and 1 base at J, with 12 bases in the middle. CDR1 is MDHEN and CDR2 is SYDVKM in the germline V gene. This CDR3 spans 15 amino acids. The CDR3 here is CASSPIGGSGNTIYF. As DNA, the CDR3 is TGTGCCAGCAGTCCCATAGGGGGTTCTGGAAACACCATATATTTT.

The rearrangement uses TRBV11-2 and TRBJ2-4; 9 nucleotides match TRBD1. The CDR3 runs 16 residues. CDR1 and CDR2 (germline): SGHAT, FQNNGV. V was pared by 1 base and J by 8 bases, with 9 bases of the junction left unmatched. Here the CDR3 reads CASSLGGGTGRYIQYF. CDR3 bases: TGTGCCAGCAGCTTAGGAGGTGGGACAGGGAGGTACATTCAGTACTTC.

The chain joins TRBV5-1 to TRBJ1-4; no reliable D call. This CDR3 contains 14 residues. V was clipped by 0 bases and J by 8 bases, with 11 bases between them. CDR1 and CDR2 (germline): SGHRS, YFSETQ. The CDR3 nucleotides are TGCGCCAGCAGCTTGGCCCACTCCGGGGAAAAACTGTTTTTT. This gives the protein CASSLAHSGEKLFF.

CDR3: CASSANIQGRTEAFF. In DNA form, the CDR3 reads TGTGCCAGCAGCGCCAACATACAGGGGCGCACTGAAGCTTTCTTT. The genes are TRBV9 and TRBJ1-1, with TRBD1 matching over 7 bases. V shed 3 bases, J shed 4 bases, and the junction held 9 bases outside the gene matches. Germline-derived CDR1 and CDR2 are SGDLS and YYNGEE. The CDR3 has 15 amino acids.

The table lists this clone with a few counts. V is TRBV3-1 (or the pseudogene TRBV3-2) and J is TRBJ2-3; D gene ambiguous. The CDR3 length is 14 residues. Per the germline V gene, CDR1 is LGHDT and CDR2 is YNNKEL (reference sequence). Trimming took off 3 bases at V and 0 bases at J, with 7 bases between the two ends. The CDR3 sequence is CASSHLFSTDTQYF. CDR3 nucleotide sequence: TGTGCCAGCAGCCATCTTTTTAGCACAGATACGCAGTATTTT.

This rearrangement joins TRBV29-1 to TRBJ1-1; D not certain. Deletions cut 0 bases from V and 2 bases from J, with 10 bases between. The CDR3 totals 14 residues. Germline lookup yields CDR1 SQVTM and CDR2 ANQGSEA. The CDR3 spells CSVEDRTANTEAFF. CDR3 nucleotides: TGCAGCGTTGAAGATCGAACAGCCAACACTGAAGCTTTCTTT.

The V gene is TRBV27, the J gene TRBJ2-3; maybe TRBD2 (7 bases). The CDR3 is 17 residues long. Germline CDR1 and CDR2: MNHEY and SMNVEV (reference sequence). V was shortened by 4 bases and J by 6 bases, with 23 bases between the two germline ends. CDR3 nucleotides: TGTGCCAGCAGTTCAACCCGCTTAGGGGGGAGGGTGGATACGCAGTATTTT. It yields the protein CASSSTRLGGRVDTQYF.

The chain is built from TRBV3-1 (or the pseudogene TRBV3-2) and TRBJ2-5; perhaps TRBD2 as D (5 bases). The length of the CDR3 is 12 residues. Trimming took off 7 bases at V and 5 bases at J, with 11 bases between the two ends. Per germline, CDR1 LGHDT and CDR2 YNNKEL (reference sequence). CDR3 sequence reads: CASNPSGETQYF. CDR3 sequence (DNA): TGTGCCAGCAACCCCTCGGGGGAGACCCAGTACTTC.

The genes are TRBV30 and TRBJ1-1, with D unclear. V lost 3 bases and J 7 bases, leaving 15 bases between the germline ends. Germline CDR1 is GTSNPN and CDR2 is SVGIG (reference sequence). This CDR3 contains 13 residues. CDR3 coding DNA: TGTGCCTGGAGGAAGAAAGGAACGGGTGAAGCTTTCTTT. This translates into CAWRKKGTGEAFF.

The chain is built from TRBV2 and TRBJ1-1; no clear D. Trimming removed 3 bases from V and 4 bases from J, with 9 bases in between. CDR1 and CDR2 from the germline V gene are SNHLY and FYNNEI. The CDR3 is 13 amino acids. CDR3 sequence (DNA): TGTGCCAGCAGTGATTTGGGGAGCACTGAAGCTTTCTTT. Protein sequence: CASSDLGSTEAFF.

The J gene is TRBJ1-2, the V gene TRBV11-2; 11 bases agree with TRBD1. With 6 bases clipped from V and 4 bases from J, the junction kept 1 base outside the gene matches. The CDR3 spans 13 residues. The germline gives CDR1 SGHAT, CDR2 FQNNGV. The CDR3 protein is CASSGTGGYGYTF. The CDR3 DNA sequence: TGTGCCAGCAGTGGGACAGGGGGCTATGGCTACACCTTC.

J is TRBJ2-1 and V is TRBV18; 9 nucleotides line up with TRBD1. The trim removed 3 bases at V and 2 bases at J, leaving 5 bases unmatched. Per germline, CDR1 KGHSH and CDR2 LQKENI. The CDR3 length is 16 residues. In nucleotides, the CDR3 is TGTGCCAGCTCACCGGGACAGGGAACGGCCTACAATGAGCAGTTCTTC. It encodes CASSPGQGTAYNEQFF.

The chain joins TRBV14 to TRBJ2-7; D is possibly TRBD2 (5 bases). Trimming took off 3 bases at V and 0 bases at J, with 12 bases between the two ends. This CDR3 contains 15 residues. Germline values: CDR1 SGHDN, CDR2 FVKESK. DNA of the CDR3: TGTGCCAGCAGCCAGTACCTAGCCCTCTCCTACGAGCAGTACTTC. As protein: CASSQYLALSYEQYF.

Remarks on this clone: Other DNA sequences from this sample encode an identical CDR3 as well. The rearrangement links TRBV30 to TRBJ1-5; 7 positions match TRBD1. V dropped 2 bases and J dropped 4; count of bases not matched to a gene: 2. The CDR3 is made up of 13 amino acids. Germline loops: CDR1 GTSNPN, CDR2 SVGIG (reference sequence). CDR3 region: CAWSRDRNQPQHF. CDR3 sequence (DNA): TGTGCCTGGAGTAGGGACAGAAATCAGCCCCAGCATTTT.

The chain is built from TRBV27 and TRBJ2-2, with 11 positions matching TRBD2. Unmatched junction bases numbered 8, after V lost 6 bases and J lost 8 bases. CDR3 length: 15 residues. Germline V gives CDR1 MNHEY, CDR2 SMNVEV (reference sequence). The CDR3 region is CASSYRSGGAGELFF. CDR3 sequence (DNA): TGTGCCAGCAGCTACCGTAGCGGGGGGGCGGGGGAGCTGTTTTTT.

The chain combines TRBV5-6 with TRBJ1-1, with 7 bases identical to TRBD1. The V gene end was trimmed by 4 bases and the J gene end by 5 bases; junction bases not matched to a gene: 17. The CDR3 covers 17 residues. Germline loops: CDR1 SGHDT, CDR2 YYEEEE. Here the CDR3 reads CASSRRMTGKGRTEAFF. The CDR3 DNA reads TGTGCCAGCAGCCGACGGATGACAGGGAAGGGGAGGACTGAAGCTTTCTTT.

The chain joins TRBV11-2 to TRBJ2-3; no clear D gene. The germline V gene encodes CDR1 SGHAT and CDR2 FQNNGV. CDR3 size: 14 residues. The V end lost 3 bases, the J end lost 0 bases, and 7 bases lay between the germline ends. The CDR3 DNA sequence: TGTGCCAGCAGCTTCCTACGAAGCACAGATACGCAGTATTTT. Translation: CASSFLRSTDTQYF.